The 4 T cell receptor beta chains below were found in one sample sequenced in a study of blood T cell repertoires in COVID-19. Data came from immunoSEQ multiplex PCR; TCRdb stores just in-frame clones and leaves some out. The table records roughly 180,000 clones, 70% to 90% of them present only once. The specimen sequenced was peripheral blood. The receptors shown here come from a woman between 45 and 65 years old with COVID-19, enrolled during active disease.

The chain recombines TRBV7-2 with TRBJ1-5; TRBD1 matches 7 bases. CDR1 and CDR2 from the germline V gene are SGHTA and FQGNSA. This CDR3 contains 15 residues. J gave up 6 bases and V 5 bases, and 10 bases lay outside the gene matches. CDR3 coding DNA: TGTGCCAGCAGCCCAGACAGGGAGAAGATTCAGCCCCAGCATTTT. Translating gives CASSPDREKIQPQHF.

The CDR3 nucleotides read TGTGCCAGCTCACCAGCGGGACTAGCGGGGGGGCCTAGCACAGATACGCAGTATTTT. It is translated as CASSPAGLAGGPSTDTQYF. The chain is built from TRBV18 and TRBJ2-3; 16 bases align to TRBD2. Germline V gene lookup returns CDR1 KGHSH and CDR2 LQKENI. CDR3 length: 19 amino acids. Losses at the gene ends were 2 bases for V and 0 bases for J; bases not matched to a gene: 5.

Concerning this clone itself: Different DNA sequences within this sample yield the same CDR3. This chain joins TRBV2 and TRBJ2-1; maybe TRBD2 (7 bases). Germline lookup yields CDR1 SNHLY and CDR2 FYNNEI. This CDR3 region has 14 residues. V gave up 8 bases and J gave up 4 bases, with 15 bases separating them. The DNA of the CDR3 is TGTGCCAGCGGGGGCGGGGGTGGATACAATGAGCAGTTCTTC. This codes for CASGGGGGYNEQFF.

V and J are TRBV2 and TRBJ2-1; 8 nucleotides line up with TRBD1. The trim removed 6 bases at V and 2 bases at J, leaving 6 bases unmatched. Per germline, CDR1 SNHLY and CDR2 FYNNEI. The length of the CDR3 is 15 residues. The CDR3 DNA follows: TGTGCCAGCAGAGATCGGACAGGGCCCTACAATGAGCAGTTCTTC. Amino acid sequence: CASRDRTGPYNEQFF.